This TCR beta chain was observed in a study of cytomegalovirus exposure and HLA in healthy donors. The CDR3 runs to 13 residues. PCR amplification relied on 60 Vbeta primers (plus 13 Jbeta primers). Here immunoSEQ multiplex PCR was the method, and the copy in TCRdb shows in-frame clones only, minus some. The repertoire holds about 180,000 clones, with approximately 79% as singletons. On this clone itself: What it recognizes is unknown.

Study observations and caveats: V segments that were indistinguishable, TRBV6-2 and TRBV6-3 among them, were omitted from analysis.

The sample consisted of PBMCs. The V and J genes are TRBV21-1 and TRBJ2-7; no check of the table's D call, TRBD1, against the DNA was made. TRBV21-1 counts as a pseudogene. The clonotype originates from a woman between 40 and 55 years old in good health and CMV-seronegative. CDR3 coding DNA: TGTGCCAGCAGCAAGGGGACAGGCTACGAGCAGTACTTC. Protein: CASSKGTGYEQYF.